This is a list of T cell receptor beta chains from one sample in a study of response to subunit inactivated influenza vaccine. TCRdb reprocessed the RT-PCR reads via MiXCR and lists one record per CDR3 protein. The sample shows 490,000 or so distinct CDR3 sequences, around 8% of them seen only once. The sample was PBMCs from blood, taken about 24 months after vaccination. The source of these receptors is a man in his fifties or sixties who received an inactivated influenza vaccine. CDR3s include the opening cysteine and the closing phenylalanine or tryptophan. Each record gives: clone size, J gene, V gene, D gene, CDR3 protein, CDR3 DNA. A D gene is named only where the DNA matches it firmly. For some rows the clone size is stated as once, few or many, or as a class when expanded; others skip it.

-,TRBJ2-2,TRBV20-1,TRBD2,CSARDLAVDTGELFF,TGCAGTGCTAGAGATCTAGCGGTCGACACCGGGGAGCTGTTTTTT
-,TRBJ1-6,TRBV7-2,-,CASSLEQNSPLHF,TGTGCCAGCAGCTTAGAACAGAATTCACCCCTCCACTTT
many,TRBJ2-1,TRBV20-1,TRBD2,CRAGTSGGRQFF,TGCAGAGCCGGGACTAGCGGAGGCCGGCAGTTCTTC
-,TRBJ1-1,TRBV18,TRBD1,CASSHPGQGYTEAFF,TGTGCCAGCTCACACCCGGGACAGGGGTACACTGAAGCTTTCTTT
many,TRBJ2-3,TRBV16,TRBD1,CASSRQRQGVTQYF,TGTGCCAGCAGCCGACAGCGGCAGGGGGTTACGCAGTATTTT
many,TRBJ2-7,TRBV6-5,-,CASSYSQDSYEQYF,TGTGCCAGCAGTTACTCCCAGGACTCCTACGAGCAGTACTTC
many,TRBJ1-5,TRBV12-3/TRBV12-4,TRBD1,CASSLMLGQGSQPQHF,TGTGCCAGCAGTTTAATGTTGGGACAGGGGTCTCAGCCCCAGCATTTT
many,TRBJ2-1,TRBV7-2,-,CASSTGGSGYYNEQFF,TGTGCCAGCAGCACCGGTGGTAGCGGTTACTACAATGAGCAGTTCTTC
few,TRBJ2-1,TRBV6-1,-,CASSVPPSASGSSYNEQFF,TGTGCCAGCAGTGTCCCTCCCTCCGCTTCGGGGAGCTCCTACAATGAGCAGTTCTTC
many,TRBJ2-5,TRBV7-2,-,CASSLFGRWETQYF,TGTGCCAGCAGCTTATTCGGGAGATGGGAGACCCAGTACTTC
few,TRBJ2-5,TRBV6-2/TRBV6-3,-,CASSYGAGTQETQYF,TGTGCCAGCAGTTACGGTGCGGGTACCCAAGAGACCCAGTACTTC
many,TRBJ1-6,TRBV7-9,-,CASSPPAGRNSPLHF,TGTGCCAGCAGCCCCCCGGCAGGGCGGAATTCACCCCTCCACTTT
few,TRBJ1-6,TRBV4-3,-,CASSQDLPISSPLHF,TGCGCCAGCAGCCAAGATCTTCCCATCAGTTCACCCCTCCACTTT
many,TRBJ1-4,TRBV20-1,TRBD1,CSANTGANEKLFF,TGCAGTGCTAATACAGGGGCTAATGAAAAACTGTTTTTT
-,TRBJ1-4,TRBV20-1,TRBD1,CSARPHRGGFGKLFF,TGCAGTGCTAGACCCCACAGGGGAGGTTTCGGAAAACTGTTTTTT
many,TRBJ2-7,TRBV5-1,TRBD1,CASSLQGQGYEQYF,TGCGCCAGCAGCTTGCAGGGACAGGGCTACGAGCAGTACTTC
few,TRBJ1-2,TRBV5-8,-,CASSLDGPFYGYTF,TGTGCCAGCAGCTTGGACGGGCCCTTCTATGGCTACACCTTC
many,TRBJ2-5,TRBV12-3/TRBV12-4,-,CASSLLTGLKETQYF,TGTGCCAGCAGTTTACTAACAGGGTTAAAAGAGACCCAGTACTTC
many,TRBJ2-1,TRBV20-1,TRBD2,CSARGLAGGGGNEQFF,TGCAGTGCTAGAGGGCTAGCGGGAGGGGGCGGCAATGAGCAGTTCTTC
-,TRBJ2-7,TRBV7-2,TRBD2,CASSVAGLLTYEQYF,TGTGCCAGCAGCGTAGCGGGGCTCCTAACCTACGAGCAGTACTTC
-,TRBJ1-1,TRBV6-5,-,CASSYAGNTEAFF,TGTGCCAGCAGTTACGCCGGGAACACTGAAGCTTTCTTT
-,TRBJ2-3,TRBV20-1,-,CSARDWGGRADTQYF,TGCAGTGCTAGAGATTGGGGGGGCCGAGCAGATACGCAGTATTTT
-,TRBJ1-6,TRBV7-2,-,CASSLAGGSNSPLHF,TGTGCCAGCAGCTTAGCTGGGGGCTCGAATTCACCCCTCCACTTT
-,TRBJ2-7,TRBV28,-,CASSFSAGQYAEQYF,TGTGCCAGCAGTTTTTCCGCGGGACAGTACGCCGAGCAGTACTTC
few,TRBJ1-5,TRBV6-1,-,CASSEAQGFNQPQHF,TGTGCCAGCAGTGAAGCGCAGGGCTTCAATCAGCCCCAGCATTTT
many,TRBJ2-7,TRBV4-3,-,CASSPGALSYEQYF,TGCGCCAGCAGCCCCGGGGCTCTCTCCTACGAGCAGTACTTC
-,TRBJ1-5,TRBV24-1,-,CATRRGDNQPQHF,TGTGCCACCAGGAGAGGGGATAATCAGCCCCAGCATTTT
many,TRBJ2-7,TRBV7-2,-,CASSFPGSDYEQYF,TGTGCCAGCAGCTTCCCAGGGAGCGACTACGAGCAGTACTTC
many,TRBJ2-1,TRBV7-2,-,CASSLQLRSEQFF,TGTGCCAGCAGCTTACAACTCCGAAGTGAGCAGTTCTTC
many,TRBJ2-1,TRBV12-3/TRBV12-4,TRBD1,CASIRQGHEQFF,TGTGCCAGCATTAGACAGGGCCATGAGCAGTTCTTC
-,TRBJ2-7,TRBV6-2/TRBV6-3,-,CASREWGASYEQYF,TGTGCCAGCAGAGAGTGGGGGGCCTCCTACGAGCAGTACTTC
few,TRBJ2-3,TRBV5-1,-,CASSLDGQTYTDTQYF,TGCGCCAGCAGCTTGGACGGACAGACCTACACAGATACGCAGTATTTT
-,TRBJ1-2,TRBV27,-,CASSADRDGGYTF,TGTGCCAGCAGCGCCGATAGGGACGGAGGCTACACCTTC
many,TRBJ2-1,TRBV12-3/TRBV12-4,TRBD2,CASSFPSGMGEQFF,TGTGCCAGCAGTTTCCCTAGCGGGATGGGTGAGCAGTTCTTC
-,TRBJ1-6,TRBV4-1,-,CASSQVVQSSYNSPLHF,TGCGCCAGCAGCCAAGTTGTACAGAGCTCCTATAATTCACCCCTCCACTTT
many,TRBJ2-5,TRBV20-1,TRBD1,CSARPLQRTGPETQYF,TGCAGTGCTAGACCCCTCCAAAGGACAGGTCCGGAGACCCAGTACTTC
-,TRBJ2-3,TRBV7-2,-,CASSLSSHRTDTQYF,TGTGCCAGCAGCTTATCTAGTCATCGCACAGATACGCAGTATTTT
-,TRBJ1-1,TRBV9,TRBD1,CASSVDLTGLTEAFF,TGTGCCAGCAGCGTAGACTTGACAGGGCTCACTGAAGCTTTCTTT
many,TRBJ2-3,TRBV7-3,TRBD2,CASSPAPGTTTDTQYF,TGTGCCAGCAGCCCCGCCCCGGGGACTACCACAGATACGCAGTATTTT
many,TRBJ2-2,TRBV5-1,-,CASAEGSTGELFF,TGCGCCAGCGCCGAGGGTAGCACCGGGGAGCTGTTTTTT
-,TRBJ2-1,TRBV29-1,-,CSVVQLGLSSYNEQFF,TGCAGCGTGGTCCAATTAGGCCTCAGCTCCTACAATGAGCAGTTCTTC
-,TRBJ1-1,TRBV7-2,-,CASTGRQHTEAFF,TGTGCCAGCACCGGGCGGCAGCACACTGAAGCTTTCTTT
-,TRBJ1-4,TRBV15,TRBD1,CATSIRTGWDEKLFF,TGTGCCACCAGCATCCGGACAGGGTGGGATGAAAAACTGTTTTTT
-,TRBJ2-3,TRBV2,-,CASSDREPSTDTQYF,TGTGCCAGCAGTGACAGGGAGCCTAGCACAGATACGCAGTATTTT
-,TRBJ2-5,TRBV20-1,-,CSASHGSQETQYF,TGCAGTGCTAGTCACGGGAGCCAAGAGACCCAGTACTTC
few,TRBJ2-7,TRBV4-2,-,CASSQDRPASYEQYF,TGTGCCAGCAGCCAAGACAGGCCGGCCTCCTACGAGCAGTACTTC
few,TRBJ1-1,TRBV18,TRBD1,CASSPAGQPNTEAFF,TGTGCCAGCTCACCAGCGGGACAGCCGAACACTGAAGCTTTCTTT
-,TRBJ1-5,TRBV5-6,TRBD1,CASSALGTAALGGQPQHF,TGTGCCAGCAGCGCGCTGGGGACAGCAGCCTTGGGGGGTCAGCCCCAGCATTTT
-,TRBJ2-5,TRBV2,-,CASSETLYQETQYF,TGTGCCAGCAGTGAAACATTGTACCAAGAGACCCAGTACTTC
many,TRBJ1-4,TRBV29-1,-,CSVARDEKLFF,TGCAGCGTTGCGAGGGATGAAAAACTGTTTTTT
many,TRBJ2-7,TRBV20-1,-,CSARGGPYEQYF,TGCAGTGCTAGGGGGGGACCCTACGAGCAGTACTTC
-,TRBJ2-7,TRBV5-1,-,CASSLVGSGAYEQYF,TGCGCCAGCAGCTTGGTAGGGTCCGGGGCCTACGAGCAGTACTTC
few,TRBJ2-3,TRBV15,TRBD1,CATSGDRGTDTQYF,TGTGCCACCAGCGGGGACAGGGGCACAGATACGCAGTATTTT
-,TRBJ2-5,TRBV12-3/TRBV12-4,TRBD1,CASSRDRGTYQETQYF,TGTGCCAGCAGCCGGGACAGGGGGACGTACCAAGAGACCCAGTACTTC